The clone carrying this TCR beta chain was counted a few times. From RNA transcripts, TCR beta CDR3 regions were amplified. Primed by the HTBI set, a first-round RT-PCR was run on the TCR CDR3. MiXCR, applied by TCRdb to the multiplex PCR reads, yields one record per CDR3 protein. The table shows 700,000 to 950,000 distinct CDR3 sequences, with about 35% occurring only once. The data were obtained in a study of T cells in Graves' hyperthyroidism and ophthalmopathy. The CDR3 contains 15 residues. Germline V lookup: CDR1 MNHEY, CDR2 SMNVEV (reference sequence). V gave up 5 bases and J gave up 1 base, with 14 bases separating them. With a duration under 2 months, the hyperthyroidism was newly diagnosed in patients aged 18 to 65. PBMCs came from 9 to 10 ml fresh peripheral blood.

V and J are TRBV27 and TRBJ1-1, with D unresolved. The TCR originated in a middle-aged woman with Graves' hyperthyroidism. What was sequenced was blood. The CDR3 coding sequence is TGTGCCAGCAGTCCCTCTGCTTCGGCGAACACTGAAGCTTTCTTT. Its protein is CASSPSASANTEAFF.